A selection of T cell receptor beta chains follows, all from one sample in a study of cytomegalovirus exposure and HLA in healthy donors. Method: immunoSEQ multiplex PCR; TCRdb's copy keeps in-frame clones and lacks some. The sample lists about 160,000 clones, approximately 81% occurring once. Sequenced material: PBMCs. These receptors all come from a man between 18 and 29 years old in good health and CMV-seronegative. The CDR3 runs from the conserved cysteine through the conserved F or W. The D gene is left open where the match is weak. Size values are once, few and many counts, or a class for expanded clones, and some rows have none.

v_gene	d_gene	j_gene	abundance	CDR3nt	CDR3aa
TRBV5-1	TRBD2	TRBJ2-1	few	TGCGCCAGCAGCTTGGCACTAGCGGGGTCCAATGAGCAGTTCTTC	CASSLALAGSNEQFF
TRBV9	.	TRBJ2-3	.	TGTGCCAGCAGCGTTAGCGCGGGCCGCACAGATACGCAGTATTTT	CASSVSAGRTDTQYF
TRBV7-9	.	TRBJ2-1	.	TGTGCCAGCAGGTCCACTCCTCGGGAGCGAGGGGACAATGAGCAGTTCTTC	CASRSTPRERGDNEQFF
TRBV7-3	.	TRBJ2-1	once	TGTGCCAGCAGCTTTAGTATGTATGAGCAGTTCTTC	CASSFSMYEQFF
TRBV7-9	.	TRBJ2-1	once	TGTGCCAGCAGCCCCGAGGGTCTAGCTACCGTGGGGGAGCAGTTCTTC	CASSPEGLATVGEQFF
TRBV23-1	.	TRBJ2-7	once	TGCGCCAGCAGTCAATCCTTCTTCGGTTCCTACGAGCAGTACTTC	CASSQSFFGSYEQYF
TRBV7-9	.	TRBJ1-1	.	TGTGCCAGCAGCTCCCGACACAGGGACATGAACACTGAAGCTTTCTTT	CASSSRHRDMNTEAFF
TRBV5-1	TRBD1	TRBJ2-3	.	TGCGCCAGCAGCTTGGCAGGACAGGGGGCGATAGATACGCAGTATTTT	CASSLAGQGAIDTQYF
TRBV10-2	.	TRBJ2-7	.	TGCGCCAGCAGTGATTGGCGGCAGGGTATCCACGAGCAGTACTTC	CASSDWRQGIHEQYF
TRBV6-5	.	TRBJ2-7	.	TGTGCCAGCAGATGGATGGGGCAGGGATACTACGAGCAGTACTTC	CASRWMGQGYYEQYF
TRBV6-1	TRBD2	TRBJ2-7	.	TGTGCCAGCAGTGAATTGGGAGCGGGAGGGCCCCCCTACGAGCAGTACTTC	CASSELGAGGPPYEQYF
TRBV19	.	TRBJ1-1	.	TGTGCCAGTAGTTGGACAGTTGAAGCTTTCTTT	CASSWTVEAFF
TRBV7-9	.	TRBJ2-7	.	TGTGCCAGCAGCTTAGTGTCGGGGGAAACCTACGAGCAGTACTTC	CASSLVSGETYEQYF
TRBV19	TRBD1	TRBJ1-2	few	TGTGCCAGTAGTGGACAGGGAGGCGGGTATGGCTACACCTTC	CASSGQGGGYGYTF
TRBV7-9	.	TRBJ1-4	.	TGTGCCAGCAGATTGGACAGCAGCAATGAAAAACTGTTTTTT	CASRLDSSNEKLFF
TRBV15	.	TRBJ2-6	few	TGTGCCACCAGCAGAGACGGCTCTGGGGCCAACGTCCTGACTTTC	CATSRDGSGANVLTF
TRBV7-9	.	TRBJ2-3	.	TGTGCCAGCAGCCCTCTAGGAGGGGATACGCAGTATTTT	CASSPLGGDTQYF
TRBV2	.	TRBJ1-3	once	TGTGCCAGCAGTGGCCAGCAGGGCTCCTCTGGAAACACCATATATTTT	CASSGQQGSSGNTIYF
TRBV2	.	TRBJ2-7	.	TGTGCCAGCACCGGGCCAGGGGGGGAGCAGTACTTC	CASTGPGGEQYF
TRBV6-1	.	TRBJ1-4	.	TGTGCCAGCAGTGAAGTACCGGGGGCTAATGAAAAACTGTTTTTT	CASSEVPGANEKLFF
TRBV28	.	TRBJ1-2	.	TGTGCCAGCTCAACCTTGCGGGGGGTTAACTATGGCTACACCTTC	CASSTLRGVNYGYTF
TRBV18	TRBD2	TRBJ2-5	.	TGTGCCAGCTCCCCAGGGAGGGACGAGACCCAGTACTTC	CASSPGRDETQYF
TRBV6-5	.	TRBJ2-1	once	TGTGCCAGCAGTTACTCGGGGGGCTCCTACAATGAGCAGTTCTTC	CASSYSGGSYNEQFF
TRBV29-1	.	TRBJ1-2	.	TGCAGCGTTGGGCCACAGGGAGTTTTCGGCTACACCTTC	CSVGPQGVFGYTF
TRBV14	TRBD2	TRBJ2-7	.	TGTGCCAGCAGCCAAGATGAGGGGCTAGCGGAGAAACCCTACGAGCAGTACTTC	CASSQDEGLAEKPYEQYF
TRBV28	TRBD1	TRBJ2-5	.	TGTGCCAGCTCGACAGGGGTTCGGGGAGAGACCCAGTACTTC	CASSTGVRGETQYF
TRBV15	TRBD1	TRBJ1-5	once	TGTGCCACCAGCAGAGCAATGAGTGGGACAGGGGGATATAGCAATCAGCCCCAGCATTTT	CATSRAMSGTGGYSNQPQHF
TRBV5-4	TRBD2	TRBJ2-1	.	TGTGCCAGCAGCTTGGGGGGGGACTACCTCACCTCCTACAATGAGCAGTTCTTC	CASSLGGDYLTSYNEQFF
TRBV10-3	.	TRBJ2-6	.	TGTGCCATCACCTCGGCGGACTCTGGGGCCAACGTCCTGACTTTC	CAITSADSGANVLTF
TRBV7-2	.	TRBJ1-5	few	TGTGCCAGCAGCTTAGACAGTCGGGACAATCAGCCCCAGCATTTT	CASSLDSRDNQPQHF
TRBV30	TRBD1	TRBJ2-3	.	TGTGCCTGGAGTATAGGGGGACAGTTAGGGAATACGCAGTATTTT	CAWSIGGQLGNTQYF
TRBV29-1	.	TRBJ2-3	.	TGCAGCGTTCTAAGGACAGCCGGCACAGATACGCAGTATTTT	CSVLRTAGTDTQYF
TRBV7-8	TRBD2	TRBJ2-1	.	TGTGCCAGCAGCCCACTGAGCGGGGGGGTCCATGAGCAGTTCTTC	CASSPLSGGVHEQFF
TRBV29-1	.	TRBJ2-5	.	TGCAGCGTTGAGCCTCCATCGCAGGAGACCCAGTACTTC	CSVEPPSQETQYF
TRBV9	TRBD1	TRBJ2-7	.	TGTGCCAGCAGCGCTTCCGGGACAGCCTCCTACGAGCAGTACTTC	CASSASGTASYEQYF
TRBV15	TRBD1	TRBJ2-7	.	TGTGCCACCAGCAAGGACAGGGGGCTGTACGAGCAGTACTTC	CATSKDRGLYEQYF
TRBV7-2	.	TRBJ2-3	.	TGTGCCAGCAGCTATGCCGTAGGGGCCAATACGCAGTATTTT	CASSYAVGANTQYF
TRBV29-1	TRBD1	TRBJ1-2	.	TGCAGCGTCGACCCACAGGGGGGAGGCTACACCTTC	CSVDPQGGGYTF
TRBV6-4	.	TRBJ2-5	.	TGTGCCAGCAGTGACGGCTGGGGAGAGCAGTACTTC	CASSDGWGEQYF
TRBV2	TRBD1	TRBJ1-5	.	TGTGCCAGCAGTGGACAGGGGCGCAATCAGCCCCAGCATTTT	CASSGQGRNQPQHF
TRBV6-5	TRBD1	TRBJ1-1	.	TGTGCCAGCAGTGAAACCGGGACAGGTGAAGCTTTCTTT	CASSETGTGEAFF
TRBV9	TRBD1	TRBJ2-7	.	TGTGCCAGCAGCCCCCGGACAGGCGATGACCCCTACGAGCAGTACTTC	CASSPRTGDDPYEQYF
TRBV5-6	.	TRBJ1-1	few	TGTGCCAGCAGCCTTAGACCCGGGGGGAACACTGAAGCTTTCTTT	CASSLRPGGNTEAFF
TRBV28	.	TRBJ2-1	.	TGTGCCAGCAGTTCTAATACCCCCGAGCAGTTCTTC	CASSSNTPEQFF
TRBV14	TRBD1	TRBJ1-2	.	TGTGCCAGCAGTTACCAGGGGGCTACTTATGGCTACACCTTC	CASSYQGATYGYTF
TRBV9	TRBD1	TRBJ1-1	.	TGTGCCAGCAGCGGTGGGGGACAGGGGAGTCCCGTGACCATGAACACTGAAGCTTTCTTT	CASSGGGQGSPVTMNTEAFF
TRBV5-5	.	TRBJ1-2	.	TGTGCCAGCAGCTTAGAACGGGGACTTAACTATGGCTACACCTTC	CASSLERGLNYGYTF
TRBV6-5	TRBD2	TRBJ2-3	.	TGTGCCAGCAGTCCCACCTCACTAGCGGATACGCAGTATTTT	CASSPTSLADTQYF
TRBV1	.	TRBJ2-5	.	TGCACCAGCAGCCCCCCCCAGGCTGGGGCGAAGGGAGAGACCCAGTACTTC	CTSSPPQAGAKGETQYF
TRBV7-9	TRBD1	TRBJ1-6	.	TGTTCCAGCAGCTTCACCGGGACAGGCCTTGGGAGTAATTCACCCCTCCACTTT	CSSSFTGTGLGSNSPLHF